The clone carrying this T cell receptor beta chain is a singleton in its sample. Its antigen is currently unknown. The entry originates in a study of OX40 agonist ivuxolimab in advanced cancers. Notes on the study in general: At 0.1 to 3.0 mg/kg, CD4+ and CD8+ blood T cells expanded clonally by week 6.

Sequencing used immunoSEQ multiplex PCR; TCRdb keeps in-frame clones, though not all of them. Of 65,000 to 95,000 clones detected, over 85% appear once; the ten largest clones hold 4% to 5.5%. Germline CDR1 is MGHRA and CDR2 is YSYEKL. CDR3 length equals 12 residues. Trimming stripped 2 bases from V and 9 bases from J, with 11 bases between. Peripheral blood came from all dose cohorts at three timepoints. The clonotype originates from an adult with an advanced solid tumor such as melanoma, head and neck, liver or kidney cancer. This sequence joins TRBV4-1 and TRBJ2-7; no definite D call. Sample: CD4+ or CD8+ T cells sorted from blood, taken in a trial of the OX40 agonist ivuxolimab. In nucleotides, the CDR3 is TGCGCCAGCAGCCAACGAATGAGTCCGCAGTACTTC. Encoded protein: CASSQRMSPQYF.